This T cell receptor beta chain originates from a study of shared clonotypes between healthy human individuals. About the research overall: Each donor's CD4 naive and CD4 memory cells filled three plates apiece, CD8 naive two, and CD8 memory one. Study results and caveats: Among donors, the sharing of clonotypes was expected to be influenced by sequencing depth. Several donors shared around 5.1% of their naive CD4 clonotypes.

This table comes from immunoSEQ multiplex PCR, and its TCRdb copy is limited to in-frame clones, with some not included. The sample lists about 580,000 clones, 98% occurring once. Germline V gives CDR1 SQVTM, CDR2 ANQGSEA. V was trimmed by 7 bases and J by 5 bases, leaving 11 bases between them. The CDR3 contains 12 residues. In the naive CD8 group, cells lacked CD45RO and were positively selected for CCR7, so terminally differentiated effector memory CD45RA+ cells were left out. None of the donors, who were healthy HIV-negative adults, had recently had acute infections or vaccinations. Note on this clone: Its antigen remains unknown.

The rearrangement links TRBV29-1 to TRBJ2-2; possible D gene TRBD2, 5 bases. The sequence was collected from a man aged 25 to 40 in good health. Material: naive CD8+ T cells sorted from blood. The CDR3 reads CSALRVTGELFF. CDR3 coding DNA: TGCAGCGCCCTGAGGGTTACCGGGGAGCTGTTTTTT.